These T cell receptor beta chains were read from a single sample in a study of blood T cell repertoires in COVID-19. Sequenced by immunoSEQ multiplex PCR; TCRdb stores in-frame clones only, minus some. The table has 90,000 or so clones, 84% seen once; the top ten hold around a quarter. Sequencing input: peripheral blood. These receptors came from a man between 60 and 75 years old with acute or convalescent COVID-19. The CDR3 runs from the conserved cysteine through the conserved F or W.

v_call	cdr3_aa
TRBV5-1	CASSIPPTGLNTGELFF
TRBV4-3	CASSPLGGGGNYNEQFF
TRBV19	CASSRTSGGQRGLFF
TRBV6-4	CASSDSKSGHSYNEQFF
TRBV28	CASSLTKQGAAEAFF
TRBV28	CASKRGGTGELFF
TRBV5-1	CASSPVGQDDQPQHF
TRBV7-2	CASSSGSGSPLHF
TRBV18	CASSPTPSGSGNTIYF
TRBV28	CASSPRRKGETDTQYF
TRBV6-6	CASSNRTGGNSPLHF
TRBV18	CASSPRGQGNSPLHF